Listed below are T cell receptor beta chains from one sample, sequenced in a study of blood T cell repertoires in COVID-19. The data were produced by immunoSEQ multiplex PCR, yet TCRdb's version contains in-frame clones alone and is incomplete. The table records about 54,000 clones, roughly four fifths of them present only once. Specimen: peripheral blood. These receptor sequences come from a woman aged 60 to 75 with acute or convalescent COVID-19. Each CDR3 is given with its conserved first and last residue. A D gene is named only where the DNA matches it firmly.

V	D	CDR3
TRBV20-1	NA	CRVPGGYGYTF
TRBV4-2	NA	CASSPTGGFYNEQFF
TRBV7-8	TRBD1	CASSLPPGQAYEQYF
TRBV28	TRBD2	CASMGGSSYNEQFF
TRBV5-5	NA	CASSSAVATSNEQYF
TRBV12-3/TRBV12-4	NA	CASHSNYLYGYTF
TRBV5-6	NA	CASKQASEQFF
TRBV5-1	TRBD2	CASSLEVSSGASSEQYF
TRBV19	TRBD1	CASRWDRDGQPQHF
TRBV18	TRBD1	CASSPGGQGAQGYTF
TRBV5-4	NA	CASSPGARATNEKLFF
TRBV7-6	NA	CASSYGRGEQYF
TRBV24-1	TRBD1	CATSDTGQTGGYTF
TRBV10-3	NA	CAIRGGRDEKLFF